Presented here are 20 T cell receptor beta chains from one specimen sequenced in a study of T-cell memory formation after mild COVID-19 (dated by TCRdb to the early 2020s). Receptor libraries were prepared by 5' RACE. For sequencing, an Illumina NovaSeq 6000 was employed. The public reads were quality trimmed at Q25 with fastp and then assembled into clones with MiXCR by TCRdb, keeping productive beta chains. Rows with a matching CDR3 protein are joined into one entry that keeps the most common DNA and genes. This sample gives 200,000 or so distinct CDR3 sequences in total; 16% of them show up just once. 2% to 2.5% of the sample belongs to the ten largest clones. What was sequenced was PBMCs or a T cell subset sorted from them (not recorded which). These receptors came from an adult woman who had mild COVID-19 (a few samples of this study predate the infection). The sample titles of this study are shuffled in the database, so cell type and time point are left out; the donor was told from shared clones.

V gene TRBV4-2 combines with J gene TRBJ2-3; D is ambiguous. Trimming stripped 3 bases from V and 2 bases from J, with 12 bases between. Germline lookup yields CDR1 LGHNA and CDR2 YNFKEQ. CDR3 length: 15 amino acids. CDR3 loop: CASSQDRHNTDTQYF. The DNA of the CDR3 is TGTGCCAGCAGCCAGGACCGGCATAACACAGATACGCAGTATTTT.

This sequence joins TRBV12-3 or TRBV12-4 and TRBJ2-2; 8 bases agree with TRBD1. There are 19 residues in the CDR3. The V gene end was trimmed by 7 bases and the J gene end by 5 bases; junction bases not matched to a gene: 21. CDR3 region: CASTSRRRGRGPPTGELFF. CDR3 coding DNA: TGTGCCAGCACCTCTCGGCGCCGGGGCAGGGGGCCTCCAACCGGGGAGCTGTTTTTT.

This clonotype came up a few times. The CDR3 sequence is CASSSDRSTDTQYF. CDR3 nucleotides: TGTGCCAGCAGCTCCGACAGGAGCACAGATACGCAGTATTTT. This chain uses TRBV7-2 with TRBJ2-3; a weak D match, TRBD1 (6 bases). Germline V lookup: CDR1 SGHTA, CDR2 FQGNSA. Trimming removed 4 bases at V and 0 bases at J, with 8 bases between. CDR3 length equals 14 residues.

The rearrangement links TRBV4-2 to TRBJ2-2, with TRBD2 identical over 10 bases. The CDR3 length is 16 residues. V shed 4 bases and J 5 bases; nucleotides not matched to a gene: 7. The germline CDR1 and CDR2 sequences are LGHNA and YNFKEQ. The CDR3 loop reads CASSPQRGGETGELFF. The CDR3 DNA reads as TGTGCCAGCAGCCCTCAGCGGGGGGGAGAAACCGGGGAGCTGTTTTTT.

The V call is TRBV5-1, the J call TRBJ1-1; 8 bases map to TRBD1. In germline, CDR1 is SGHRS, CDR2 YFSETQ. Losses at the gene ends were 2 bases for V and 0 bases for J; bases not matched to a gene: 3. This CDR3 has 15 amino acids. CDR3 in amino acids: CASSLWTGLNTEAFF. CDR3 nucleotides: TGCGCCAGCAGCTTATGGACAGGGCTGAACACTGAAGCTTTCTTT.

The V and J genes are TRBV5-1 and TRBJ2-1; 9 nucleotides align to TRBD2. Looked up from germline, CDR1 is SGHRS and CDR2 is YFSETQ. CDR3 length: 15 amino acids. The junction had 6 bases not matched to a gene; V was cut back by 2 bases and J by 6 bases. CDR3: CASSFSGSFVNEQFF. The CDR3 bases are TGCGCCAGCAGCTTTAGCGGGAGCTTTGTCAATGAGCAGTTCTTC.

This clonotype appeared a few times. The chain employs TRBV20-1 and TRBJ2-3; 8 nucleotides match TRBD2. V gave up 0 bases and J gave up 0 bases; unmatched junction bases: 8. Per germline, CDR1 DFQATT and CDR2 SNEGSKA (reference sequence). The CDR3 runs to 17 residues. CDR3 DNA: TGCAGTGCTAGAGATCGCATTAGCGGGGCAAGCACAGATACGCAGTATTTT. This translates into CSARDRISGASTDTQYF.

This clonotype was seen at least ten times. V usage is TRBV29-1 and J usage is TRBJ2-3; 8 bases map to TRBD2. V gave up 7 bases and J gave up 6 bases; unmatched junction bases: 15. Germline V lookup: CDR1 SQVTM, CDR2 ANQGSEA. The CDR3 runs 15 residues. The CDR3 region has the DNA TGCAGCGCTTTCGCCGGGGTGGGACTAGTGGATACGCAGTATTTT. Residues: CSAFAGVGLVDTQYF.

In its sample, this clonotype was seen many times. The chain carries TRBV11-2 and TRBJ1-5; 8 positions agree with TRBD1. In germline, CDR1 is SGHAT, CDR2 FQNNGV. The CDR3 is 19 residues long. The J segment lost 0 bases and the V segment lost 5 bases, leaving 15 bases of the junction unmatched. The DNA of the CDR3 is TGTGCCAGCAGCCCTAGTTTCGGGACAGGTTTTTATAGCAATCAGCCCCAGCATTTT. It codes for CASSPSFGTGFYSNQPQHF.

Here the CDR3 reads CASSESSISRLYGYTF. CDR3 DNA sequence: TGTGCCAGCAGTGAAAGCTCTATATCTCGACTTTATGGCTACACCTTC. V usage is TRBV2 and J usage is TRBJ1-2; unclear D gene. V was trimmed by 2 bases and J by 5 bases, leaving 18 bases between them. The germline V gene has CDR1 SNHLY and CDR2 FYNNEI. This CDR3 has 16 residues.

This clonotype was seen only a few times. Here the CDR3 reads CASSLPGDYNEQFF. Written as DNA, the CDR3 is TGTGCCAGCAGCTTACCAGGCGACTACAATGAGCAGTTCTTC. V is TRBV7-2 and J is TRBJ2-1; D gene unclear. This CDR3 is built from 14 residues. Germline V gene data show CDR1 as SGHTA and CDR2 as FQGNSA. V was pared by 2 bases and J by 3 bases, with 8 bases between.

This clonotype turned up a few times. This chain uses TRBV7-6 with TRBJ1-2; D is perhaps TRBD1 (6 bases). Looked up from germline, CDR1 is SGHVS and CDR2 is FNYEAQ. The CDR3 totals 15 residues. V dropped 4 bases and J dropped 4 bases, with 16 bases sitting between them. The CDR3: CASSSQGSGAYGYTF. For the CDR3, the DNA is TGTGCCAGCAGCTCACAGGGAAGTGGGGCCTATGGCTACACCTTC.

There are a few counts of this clonotype. CDR3 residues: CSVADTPEEGYTF. Written as DNA, the CDR3 is TGCAGCGTTGCTGATACCCCAGAGGAAGGCTACACCTTC. The rearrangement links TRBV29-1 to TRBJ1-2; no reliable D call. V gave up 4 bases and J gave up 8 bases, with 17 bases separating them. The CDR3 totals 13 residues. Germline lookup yields CDR1 SQVTM and CDR2 ANQGSEA. The full variable domain, in which reference TRBV29-1 and TRBJ1-2 provide the parts outside the CDR3, is SAVISQKPSRDICQRGTSLTIQCQVDSQVTMMFWYRQQPGQSLTLIATANQGSEATYESGFVIDKFPISRPNLTFSTLTVSNMSPEDSSIYLCSVADTPEEGYTFGSGTRLTVV.

This sequence joins TRBV12-3 or TRBV12-4 and TRBJ2-1, with D uncertain. This CDR3 comprises 12 residues. V was trimmed by 6 bases and J by 4 bases, leaving 7 bases between them. The CDR3 nucleotides read TGTGCCAGCAGCCGACAATACAATGAGCAGTTCTTC. Translating it yields CASSRQYNEQFF.

V is TRBV5-1 and J is TRBJ2-7, with a tentative D call TRBD2 (6 bases). The CDR3 length is 15 residues. Germline assignment: CDR1 SGHRS and CDR2 YFSETQ. Trimming stripped 3 bases from V and 5 bases from J, with 18 bases between. CDR3 sequence reads: CASSSDYPGRHEQYF. In DNA, the CDR3 is TGCGCCAGCAGCTCGGACTACCCGGGCCGCCACGAGCAGTACTTC.

In its sample, this clonotype was seen a few times. The V and J genes are TRBV18 and TRBJ2-7, with no clear D. V was cut by 3 bases and J by 5 bases, with 17 bases left in between. This CDR3 comprises 15 residues. Per germline, CDR1 KGHSH and CDR2 LQKENI. The CDR3 DNA reads as TGTGCCAGCTCACCTCTTCAGGAACTCTTCAACGAGCAGTACTTC. Translation: CASSPLQELFNEQYF. Full variable domain (outside the CDR3, taken from reference TRBV18 and TRBJ2-7): NAGVMQNPRHLVRRRGQEARLRCSPMKGHSHVYWYRQLPEEGLKFMVYLQKENIIDESGMPKERFSAEFPKEGPSILRIQQVVRGDSAAYFCASSPLQELFNEQYFGPGTRLTVT.

V and J are TRBV6-5 and TRBJ2-1; D call uncertain. The CDR3 has 13 amino acids. Germline V gene data show CDR1 as MNHEY and CDR2 as SVGAGI. V was trimmed by 4 bases and J by 8 bases, leaving 12 bases between them. The CDR3 DNA reads TGTGCCAGCAGTTTATCTCCCGATTATGAGCAGTTCTTC. It yields the protein CASSLSPDYEQFF.

The gene calls are TRBV19 and TRBJ1-1; no clear D gene. V was clipped by 3 bases and J by 0 bases, with 8 bases between them. CDR1 and CDR2 from the germline V gene are LNHDA and SQIVND (reference sequence). CDR3 length: 14 amino acids. The DNA for the CDR3 is TGTGCCAGTAGTATCAGAGGCATGAACACTGAAGCTTTCTTT. Translated: CASSIRGMNTEAFF. Full variable domain (rest looked up from reference TRBV19 and TRBJ1-1): DGGITQSPKYLFRKEGQNVTLSCEQNLNHDAMYWYRQDPGQGLRLIYYSQIVNDFQKGDIAEGYSVSREKKESFPLTVTSAQKNPTAFYLCASSIRGMNTEAFFGQGTRLTVV.

This chain connects TRBV2 to TRBJ2-3; D is possibly TRBD2 (6 bases). The germline V and J ends were trimmed by 3 bases and 0 bases, with 13 bases remaining between them. The germline CDR1 and CDR2 sequences are SNHLY and FYNNEI. The CDR3 consists of 16 residues. CDR3 amino acids: CASSDTFRGSTDTQYF. CDR3 sequence (DNA): TGTGCCAGCAGTGATACGTTCCGGGGGAGCACAGATACGCAGTATTTT.

This clonotype was seen only once. This rearrangement joins TRBV5-1 to TRBJ2-7, with a possible D match to TRBD1 (6 bases). The CDR3 sequence is 15 residues long. Germline assignment: CDR1 SGHRS and CDR2 YFSETQ. V dropped 4 bases and J dropped 6 bases, with 20 bases sitting between them. CDR3 nucleotide sequence: TGCGCCAGCAGCCTCGACCAACCGGGACAACGCGAGCAGTACTTC. Protein product: CASSLDQPGQREQYF.